The 32 T cell receptor beta chains below all came from one sample that was sequenced in a study of blood T cells in healthy people across ages. Alongside a J-beta primer mix, a sample-barcoded 5' primer served in a second PCR lasting roughly 7 to 11 cycles. TCRdb reprocessed the 5' RACE reads with MiXCR, giving one entry per CDR3 protein. Of 1.2 million to 1.5 million distinct CDR3 sequences in the sample, about 43% were seen once. Sequenced sample: blood. These receptors all stem from a woman under 30 in good health.

The table lists this clonotype with a few counts. The rearrangement uses TRBV21-1 and TRBJ2-7; TRBD2 reflects the table's D call only, with no check against the DNA. TRBV21-1 is classified as a pseudogene. The CDR3 runs 19 residues. The CDR3, as DNA: TGTGCCAGCAGCAAAGGTGTAGCGGGTCTAATTAGCTCCTACAATGAGCAGTACTTC. This encodes CASSKGVAGLISSYNEQYF.

The chain joins TRBV14 to TRBJ2-4; 7 nucleotides agree with TRBD1. Germline CDR1 SGHDN, CDR2 FVKESK. The junction had 3 bases not matched to a gene; V was cut back by 1 base and J by 12 bases. The CDR3 contains 12 residues. The CDR3 reads CASSQGDSHQYF. CDR3 sequence (DNA): TGTGCCAGCAGCCAAGGGGACAGCCATCAGTACTTC.

The rearrangement joins TRBV6-2 or TRBV6-3 to TRBJ2-7, with D perhaps matching TRBD1 (6 bases). Germline V gene sequence: CDR1 MNHEY, CDR2 SVGEGT. There are 15 residues in the CDR3. V was pared by 2 bases and J by 2 bases, with 13 bases between. CDR3 loop: CASSYRQGSPYEQYF. Written as DNA, the CDR3 is TGTGCCAGCAGTTACCGTCAGGGGAGCCCCTACGAGCAGTACTTC.

The CDR3 loop reads CASSTGQGGSIPYTGELFF. CDR3 coding DNA: TGCGCCAGCAGCACGGGACAGGGGGGGAGCATTCCCTACACCGGGGAGCTGTTTTTT. This chain uses TRBV5-1 with TRBJ2-2; 11 bases fit TRBD1. CDR3 length: 19 residues. V was pared by 4 bases and J by 3 bases, with 14 bases of the junction left unmatched. CDR1 and CDR2 (germline): SGHRS, YFSETQ.

About this clonotype: At one boundary the junction diverges from the germline segment, which might be a read error. The chain links TRBV29-1 to TRBJ2-7; 8 nucleotides match TRBD2. CDR3 length: 12 residues. Germline CDR1 and CDR2: SQVTM and ANQGSEA. The CDR3 spells CSAGGFSDEQYF. The CDR3 region has the DNA TGCAGCGCGGGGGGGTTCTCCGACGAGCAGTACTTC.

V is TRBV15 and J is TRBJ1-2, with 9 bases aligning to TRBD1. Germline V gene data show CDR1 as LNHNV and CDR2 as YYDKDF (reference sequence). There are 14 residues in the CDR3. The V segment lost 5 bases and the J segment 4 bases; nucleotides outside the gene matches: 5. In DNA, the CDR3 is TGTGCCACCAGCGAAGGACAGGGGTTCTATGGCTACACCTTC. Protein sequence: CATSEGQGFYGYTF.

This chain connects TRBV27 to TRBJ2-5, with 16 nucleotides matching TRBD2. This CDR3 has 17 amino acids. Trimming cost V 6 bases and J 11 bases; bases outside gene matches: 15. Looked up from germline, CDR1 is MNHEY and CDR2 is SMNVEV (reference sequence). The CDR3 DNA reads TGTGCCAGCAGCCGGGGACTAGCGGGGGGGTCCTACAATGAGCAGTACTTC. Its translation: CASSRGLAGGSYNEQYF.

This chain connects TRBV3-1 to TRBJ1-2; TRBD1 matches at 8 bases. Trimming took 2 bases from V and 2 from J; bases not matched to a gene: 4. Germline V lookup: CDR1 LGHDT, CDR2 YNNKEL (reference sequence). The CDR3 consists of 15 residues. The CDR3 DNA is TGTGCCAGCAGCCAACCCAGACAGGGGAACTATGGCTACACCTTC. Translating it yields CASSQPRQGNYGYTF.

The chain employs TRBV27 and TRBJ2-1, with D uncertain. With 3 bases removed from V and 10 bases from J, the gap between germline ends came to 13 bases. The CDR3 sequence is 13 residues long. Germline values: CDR1 MNHEY, CDR2 SMNVEV (reference sequence). CDR3 in amino acids: CASSLVTSHEQFF. The CDR3 DNA reads TGTGCCAGCAGTTTGGTTACAAGCCACGAGCAGTTCTTC.

This chain links TRBV7-9 with TRBJ2-1; the D gene is possibly TRBD1 (6 bases). The V gene lost 1 base and the J gene lost 8 bases, with 15 bases spanning the gap. The CDR3 loop spans 15 amino acids. The germline V gene encodes CDR1 SEHNR and CDR2 FQNEAQ (reference sequence). The CDR3: CASSLGQGTGYEQFF. CDR3 DNA: TGTGCCAGCAGCTTAGGGCAGGGGACCGGGTATGAGCAGTTCTTC.

This clonotype was picked up a small number of times. This sequence joins TRBV10-2 and TRBJ2-5; 11 nucleotides agree with TRBD2. TRBJ2-7 explains the end of the DNA better; the J call may be wrong. The CDR3 consists of 14 residues. CDR1 WSHSY and CDR2 SAAADI come from the germline V gene. The CDR3 protein is CASSGLAGGGEQYF. The CDR3 region has the DNA TGCGCCAGCAGTGGCCTAGCGGGAGGTGGCGAGCAGTACTTC.

This clonotype showed up just a few times. V usage is TRBV5-1 and J usage is TRBJ1-1, with a weak D call TRBD1 (6 bases). The germline V gene has CDR1 SGHRS and CDR2 YFSETQ. This CDR3 is 15 amino acids long. V lost 1 base and J 1 base, leaving 11 bases between the germline ends. The CDR3 protein is CASSLPGGGNTEAFF. The CDR3 nucleotides are TGCGCCAGCAGCTTGCCGGGGGGCGGGAACACTGAAGCTTTCTTT.

With respect to this clonotype: One end of the junction does not line up with germline, which may come from a read error. The chain recombines TRBV12-3 or TRBV12-4 with TRBJ2-5, with 7 bases lining up with TRBD1. This CDR3 contains 13 residues. The CDR3 nucleotides read TGTGCCAGCTGGACCGGGACAGAAGAGGCCCAGTACTTC. Protein sequence: CASWTGTEEAQYF.

There are a few counts of this clonotype. The DNA of the CDR3 is TGCGCCAGCAGCCAACCGAGGATGGGGCCGACCCAGTACTTC. Amino acids: CASSQPRMGPTQYF. This chain connects TRBV4-1 to TRBJ2-5; D might be TRBD1 (5 bases). From germline, CDR1 is MGHRA and CDR2 YSYEKL. CDR3 length: 14 amino acids. V was pared by 2 bases and J by 7 bases, with 14 bases between.

The genes are TRBV6-1 and TRBJ2-4, with 7 positions matching TRBD2. In germline, CDR1 is MNHNS, CDR2 SASEGT. CDR3 length: 19 residues. V was pared by 1 base and J by 3 bases, with 15 bases of the junction left unmatched. The CDR3: CASSEVPTGGGTLKNIQYF. The CDR3 DNA is TGTGCCAGCAGTGAAGTACCGACGGGAGGAGGGACCCTCAAAAACATTCAGTACTTC.

This clonotype was observed a few times. The V gene is TRBV5-1, the J gene TRBJ1-1, with TRBD1 matching over 7 bases. The CDR3 totals 14 residues. Germline CDR1 is SGHRS and CDR2 is YFSETQ. Trimming at V came to 4 bases and at J to 0 bases, leaving 3 bases not matched to a gene. The CDR3 sequence is CASSGGQLNTEAFF. CDR3 sequence (DNA): TGCGCCAGCAGCGGGGGACAGCTGAACACTGAAGCTTTCTTT.

The chain joins TRBV29-1 to TRBJ2-1; either TRBD1 or TRBD2 may fit D (5 bases each). CDR3 length: 15 amino acids. Trimming removed 4 bases from V and 6 bases from J, with 19 bases in between. CDR1 SQVTM and CDR2 ANQGSEA come from the germline V gene. CDR3 in DNA: TGCAGCGTTGTCCCCCCGGGACGGCTCTTCAATGAGCAGTTCTTC. It is translated as CSVVPPGRLFNEQFF.

The chain carries TRBV20-1 and TRBJ1-1; D might be TRBD1 (5 bases). CDR1 and CDR2 from the germline V gene are DFQATT and SNEGSKA (reference sequence). The V end was cut by 6 bases, the J end by 1 base, with 15 bases between. CDR3 size: 14 residues. The CDR3 here is CSASVGTSNTEAFF. The CDR3, as DNA: TGCAGTGCCAGCGTGGGGACTTCGAACACTGAAGCTTTCTTT.

The table lists this clonotype with a few counts. V is TRBV27 and J is TRBJ2-7; D not certain. The CDR3 covers 13 residues. V shed 5 bases and J shed 5 bases, with 13 bases lying between them. CDR1 MNHEY and CDR2 SMNVEV come from the germline V gene (reference sequence). CDR3 amino acids: CASSRTLSHEQYF. The CDR3 DNA reads TGTGCCAGCAGTCGTACCCTAAGCCACGAGCAGTACTTC.

The chain uses TRBV6-6 and TRBJ2-1, with TRBD2 identical over 8 bases. Losses at the gene ends were 5 bases for V and 6 bases for J; bases not matched to a gene: 9. The CDR3 has 15 residues. Germline V gene lookup returns CDR1 MNHNY and CDR2 SVGAGI (reference sequence). CDR3 coding DNA: TGTGCCAGCAGTGAGCGGGGGAGTAGTACCAATGAGCAGTTCTTC. Protein: CASSERGSSTNEQFF.

DNA for the CDR3: TGTGCCAGCAGCTTAGAGGGAGGGGGGTATGTCTACGAGCAGTACTTC. This gives the protein CASSLEGGGYVYEQYF. This chain uses TRBV11-2 with TRBJ2-7, with D perhaps TRBD2 (7 bases). The CDR3 is 16 residues long. Trimming left V 0 bases short and J 3 bases short, with 15 bases between. From germline, CDR1 is SGHAT and CDR2 FQNNGV.

Points on this clonotype: The DNA is omitted, as the CDR3 cannot be located on it reliably, and the CDR3 follows TCRdb's listing. The chain carries TRBV28 and TRBJ2-3; no check of the table's D call, TRBD1, against the DNA was made. The CDR3 sequence runs 18 residues, both termini included. Germline CDR1 and CDR2: MDHEN and SYDVKM. The CDR3 sequence: CASSFGAGGGVRTDTQYF.

CDR3 loop: CASSARLGPQHF. The CDR3 nucleotides are TGTGCCAGCAGTGCTCGACTGGGGCCCCAGCATTTT. The chain joins TRBV12-3 or TRBV12-4 to TRBJ1-5, with unresolved D. V lost 5 bases, J lost 9 bases, and 11 bases lay in between. This CDR3 region has 12 residues.

As for this clonotype: The CDR3 end shows no conserved phenylalanine or tryptophan, and so a read error is likely. The chain carries TRBV4-1 and TRBJ2-7, with 8 bases that match TRBD2. The CDR3 sequence is 15 residues long. Per the germline V gene, CDR1 is MGHRA and CDR2 is YSYEKL. V shed 4 bases, J shed 2 bases, and the junction held 7 bases outside the gene matches. The CDR3 nucleotides are TGCGCCAGCAGCCCCGAAAGCGGGAGAGCCTACGAGCAGTACCTC. Translated: CASSPESGRAYEQYL.

There are a few counts of this clonotype. CDR3: CSARELVATSYNEQFF. The CDR3, as DNA: TGCAGTGCTAGAGAACTAGTCGCTACCTCCTACAATGAGCAGTTCTTC. The gene calls are TRBV20-1 and TRBJ2-1, with a weak D call TRBD2 (5 bases). The V and J ends lost 0 bases and 0 bases respectively, with 12 bases between them. This CDR3 contains 16 residues. CDR1 is DFQATT, CDR2 SNEGSKA, per germline (reference sequence).

The chain carries TRBV5-4 and TRBJ2-5, with 7 positions matching TRBD2. V dropped 4 bases and J dropped 2; count of bases not matched to a gene: 14. The CDR3 spans 17 residues. Germline CDR1 and CDR2: SGHNT and YYREEE (reference sequence). CDR3 coding DNA: TGTGCCAGCAGCCCCGGACTAGTGGGGGGGAAACAAGAGACCCAGTACTTC. Translating it yields CASSPGLVGGKQETQYF.

This chain uses TRBV5-6 with TRBJ2-2; weak D call: TRBD2 (6 bases). V shed 2 bases and J shed 0 bases, with 11 bases lying between them. There are 16 residues in the CDR3. Looked up from germline, CDR1 is SGHDT and CDR2 is YYEEEE. The CDR3 sequence: CASSFPTGANTGELFF. The CDR3 bases are TGTGCCAGCAGCTTCCCAACGGGAGCGAACACCGGGGAGCTGTTTTTT.

The rearrangement links TRBV4-1 to TRBJ1-2, with D perhaps TRBD1 (5 bases). The V end was cut by 4 bases, the J end by 4 bases, with 16 bases between. Germline assignment: CDR1 MGHRA and CDR2 YSYEKL. The CDR3 contains 15 residues. The CDR3 sequence is CASSPPDRNLYGYTF. The CDR3 coding sequence is TGCGCCAGCAGCCCACCAGACAGAAATCTCTATGGCTACACCTTC.

The chain combines TRBV5-1 with TRBJ2-7; D possibly uses TRBD1 or TRBD2 (5 bases each). The V gene lost 2 bases and the J gene lost 1 base, with 28 bases spanning the gap. From germline, CDR1 is SGHRS and CDR2 YFSETQ. The CDR3 spans 20 residues. Written as DNA, the CDR3 is TGCGCCAGCAGCTTTTCCATCGGGACGTTCCCCAGAATTCTTTCCTACGAGCAGTACTTC. Protein: CASSFSIGTFPRILSYEQYF.

The rearrangement links TRBV25-1 to TRBJ2-3, with TRBD1 matching over 8 bases. Trimming cost V 7 bases and J 10 bases; bases outside gene matches: 13. Per the germline V gene, CDR1 is MGHDK and CDR2 is SYGVNS. The CDR3 has 14 amino acids. CDR3 residues: CASTTGQGQAAQYF. DNA for the CDR3: TGTGCCAGCACGACAGGACAGGGCCAAGCAGCGCAGTATTTT.

V and J are TRBV5-1 and TRBJ2-1, with 11 bases aligning to TRBD2. Per the germline V gene, CDR1 is SGHRS and CDR2 is YFSETQ. The CDR3 length is 19 residues. With V trimmed by 0 bases and J by 0 bases, 8 bases remained unmatched. This chain's CDR3 is CASSLEGTSGPSSYNEQFF. The CDR3 region has the DNA TGCGCCAGCAGCTTGGAAGGGACTAGCGGCCCCAGCTCCTACAATGAGCAGTTCTTC.

Of note for this clonotype: Being one base from a much bigger clone, this may be a read error. This chain joins TRBV29-1 and TRBJ2-4; maybe TRBD1 (5 bases). V was shortened by 2 bases and J by 13 bases, with 12 bases between the two germline ends. The germline V gene encodes CDR1 SQVTM and CDR2 ANQGSEA. This CDR3 has 11 residues. The CDR3 DNA reads TGCAGCGTTGAAAAGGGGTACGGGCAGTACTTC. This sequence encodes CSVEKGYGQYF.